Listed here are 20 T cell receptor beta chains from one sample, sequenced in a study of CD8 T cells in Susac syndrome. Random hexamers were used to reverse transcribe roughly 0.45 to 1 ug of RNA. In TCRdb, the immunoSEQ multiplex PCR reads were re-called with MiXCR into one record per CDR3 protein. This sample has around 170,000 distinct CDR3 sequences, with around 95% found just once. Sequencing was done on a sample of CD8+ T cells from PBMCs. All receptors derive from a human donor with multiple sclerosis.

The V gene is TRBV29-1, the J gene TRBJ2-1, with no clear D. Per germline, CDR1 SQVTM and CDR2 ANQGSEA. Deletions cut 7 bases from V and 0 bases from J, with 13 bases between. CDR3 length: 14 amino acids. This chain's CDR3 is CSGRTELSYNEQFF. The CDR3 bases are TGCAGCGGAAGGACCGAGCTCTCCTACAATGAGCAGTTCTTC.

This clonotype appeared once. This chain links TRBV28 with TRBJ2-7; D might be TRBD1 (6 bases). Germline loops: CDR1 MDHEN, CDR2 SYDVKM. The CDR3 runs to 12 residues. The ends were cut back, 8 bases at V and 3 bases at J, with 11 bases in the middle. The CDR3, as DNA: TGTGCCAGCCAGGGGCCTTACTACGAGCAGTACTTC. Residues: CASQGPYYEQYF.

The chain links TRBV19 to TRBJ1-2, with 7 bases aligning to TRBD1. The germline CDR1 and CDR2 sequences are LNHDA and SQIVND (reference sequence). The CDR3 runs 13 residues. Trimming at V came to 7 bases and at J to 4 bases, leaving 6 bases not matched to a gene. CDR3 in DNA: TGTGCCAGTACCACAGGGGCCAGCTATGGCTACACCTTC. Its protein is CASTTGASYGYTF.

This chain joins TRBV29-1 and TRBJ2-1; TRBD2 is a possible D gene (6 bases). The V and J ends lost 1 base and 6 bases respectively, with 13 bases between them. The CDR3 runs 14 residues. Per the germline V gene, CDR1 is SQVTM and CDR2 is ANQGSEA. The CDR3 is CSVEALRLVNEQFF. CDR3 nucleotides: TGCAGCGTTGAAGCTTTAAGACTAGTCAATGAGCAGTTCTTC.

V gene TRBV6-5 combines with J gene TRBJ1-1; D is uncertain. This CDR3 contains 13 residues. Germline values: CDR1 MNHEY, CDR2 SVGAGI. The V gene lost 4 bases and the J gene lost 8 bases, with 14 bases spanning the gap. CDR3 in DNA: TGTGCCAGCAGTTTCGGACCGGTAGGGGAAGCTTTCTTT. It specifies CASSFGPVGEAFF.

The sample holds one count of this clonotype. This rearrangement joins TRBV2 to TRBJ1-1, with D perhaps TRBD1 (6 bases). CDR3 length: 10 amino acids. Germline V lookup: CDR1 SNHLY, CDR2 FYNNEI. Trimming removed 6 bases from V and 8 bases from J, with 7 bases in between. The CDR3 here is CASRQGEAFF. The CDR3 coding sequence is TGTGCCAGCAGACAGGGCGAAGCTTTCTTT. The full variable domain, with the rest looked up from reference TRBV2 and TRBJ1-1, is EPEVTQTPSHQVTQMGQEVILRCVPISNHLYFYWYRQILGQKVEFLVSFYNNEISEKSEIFDDQFSVERPDGSNFTLKIRSTKLEDSAMYFCASRQGEAFFGQGTRLTVV.

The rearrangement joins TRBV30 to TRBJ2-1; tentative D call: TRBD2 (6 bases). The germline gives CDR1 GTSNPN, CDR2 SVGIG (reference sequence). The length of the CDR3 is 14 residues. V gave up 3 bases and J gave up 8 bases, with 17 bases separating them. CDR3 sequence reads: CAWSLTGVADEQFF. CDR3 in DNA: TGTGCCTGGAGCTTGACGGGAGTCGCGGATGAGCAGTTCTTC.

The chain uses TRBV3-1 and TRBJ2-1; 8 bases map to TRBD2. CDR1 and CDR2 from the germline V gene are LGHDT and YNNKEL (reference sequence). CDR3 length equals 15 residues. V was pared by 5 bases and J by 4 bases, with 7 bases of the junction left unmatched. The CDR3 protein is CASSGRVAGYNEQFF. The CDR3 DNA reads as TGTGCCAGCAGCGGGCGAGTAGCGGGGTACAATGAGCAGTTCTTC.

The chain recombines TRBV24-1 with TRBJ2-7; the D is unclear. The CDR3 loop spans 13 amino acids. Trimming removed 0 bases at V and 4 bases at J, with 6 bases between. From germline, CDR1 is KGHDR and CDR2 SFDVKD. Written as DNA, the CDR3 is TGTGCCACCAGTGATTTGTGGGGTTACGAGCAGTACTTC. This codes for CATSDLWGYEQYF.

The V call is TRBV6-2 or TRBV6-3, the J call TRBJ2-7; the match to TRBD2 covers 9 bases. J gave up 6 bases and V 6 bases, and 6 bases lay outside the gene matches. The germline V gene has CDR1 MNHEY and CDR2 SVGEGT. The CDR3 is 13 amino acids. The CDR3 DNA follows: TGTGCCAGCAGACACGGACTAGCGTTCGAGCAGTACTTC. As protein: CASRHGLAFEQYF.

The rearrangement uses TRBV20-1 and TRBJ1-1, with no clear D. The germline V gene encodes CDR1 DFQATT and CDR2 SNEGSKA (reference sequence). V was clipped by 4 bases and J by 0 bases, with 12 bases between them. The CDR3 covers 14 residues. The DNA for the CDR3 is TGCAGTGCTATCGAATCAGGAATGAACACTGAAGCTTTCTTT. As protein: CSAIESGMNTEAFF.

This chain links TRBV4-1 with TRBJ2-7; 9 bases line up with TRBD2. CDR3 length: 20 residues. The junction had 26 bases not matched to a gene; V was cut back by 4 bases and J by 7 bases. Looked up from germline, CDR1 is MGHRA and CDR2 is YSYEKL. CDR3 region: CASSPTAGLATLSGGEEQYF. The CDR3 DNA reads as TGCGCCAGCAGCCCGACTGCGGGACTAGCTACGTTGAGCGGCGGCGAAGAGCAGTACTTC.

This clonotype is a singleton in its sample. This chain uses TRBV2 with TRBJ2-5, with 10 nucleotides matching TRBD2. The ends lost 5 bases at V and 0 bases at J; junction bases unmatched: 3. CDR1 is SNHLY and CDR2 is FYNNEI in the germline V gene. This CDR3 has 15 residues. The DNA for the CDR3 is TGTGCCAGCAGTAACCTAGCGGGGGACCAAGAGACCCAGTACTTC. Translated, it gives CASSNLAGDQETQYF.

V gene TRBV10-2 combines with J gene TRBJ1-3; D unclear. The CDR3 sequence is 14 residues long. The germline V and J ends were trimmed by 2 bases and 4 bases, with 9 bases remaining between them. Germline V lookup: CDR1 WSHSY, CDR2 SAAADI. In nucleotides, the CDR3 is TGCGCCAGCAGTGAGAGCCGGTTCGGAAACACCATATATTTT. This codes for CASSESRFGNTIYF.

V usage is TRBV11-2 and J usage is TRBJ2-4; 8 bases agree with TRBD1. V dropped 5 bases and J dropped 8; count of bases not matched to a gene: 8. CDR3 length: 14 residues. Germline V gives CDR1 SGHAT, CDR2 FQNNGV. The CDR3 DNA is TGTGCCAGCAGCCCAGTAAGGACAGGGCACATTCAGTACTTC. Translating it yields CASSPVRTGHIQYF. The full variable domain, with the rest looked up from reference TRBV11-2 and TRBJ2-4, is EAGVAQSPRYKIIEKRQSVAFWCNPISGHATLYWYQQILGQGPKLLIQFQNNGVVDDSQLPKDRFSAERLKGVDSTLKIQPAKLEDSAVYLCASSPVRTGHIQYFGAGTRLSVL.

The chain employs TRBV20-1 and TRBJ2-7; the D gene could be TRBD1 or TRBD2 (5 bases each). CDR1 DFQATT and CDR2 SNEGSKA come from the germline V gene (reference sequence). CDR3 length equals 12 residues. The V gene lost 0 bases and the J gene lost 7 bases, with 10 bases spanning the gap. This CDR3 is CSAREGPGEQYF. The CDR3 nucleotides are TGCAGTGCTAGAGAGGGGCCGGGGGAGCAGTACTTC.

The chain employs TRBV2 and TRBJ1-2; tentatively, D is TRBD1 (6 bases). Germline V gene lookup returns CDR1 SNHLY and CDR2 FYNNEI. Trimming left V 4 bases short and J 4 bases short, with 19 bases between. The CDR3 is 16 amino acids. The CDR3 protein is CASSAPPRQVAYGYTF. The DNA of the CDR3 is TGTGCCAGCAGTGCCCCCCCCCGACAGGTTGCCTATGGCTACACCTTC.

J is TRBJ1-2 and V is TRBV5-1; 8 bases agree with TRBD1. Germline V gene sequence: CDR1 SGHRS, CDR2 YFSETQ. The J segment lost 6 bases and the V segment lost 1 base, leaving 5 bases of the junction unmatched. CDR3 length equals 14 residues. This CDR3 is CASSLFSGGDGYTF. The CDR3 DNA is TGCGCCAGCAGCTTGTTTTCAGGGGGCGATGGCTACACCTTC. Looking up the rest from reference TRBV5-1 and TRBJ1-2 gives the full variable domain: KAGVTQTPRYLIKTRGQQVTLSCSPISGHRSVSWYQQTPGQGLQFLFEYFSETQRNKGNFPGRFSGRQFSNSRSEMNVSTLELGDSALYLCASSLFSGGDGYTFGSGTRLTVV.

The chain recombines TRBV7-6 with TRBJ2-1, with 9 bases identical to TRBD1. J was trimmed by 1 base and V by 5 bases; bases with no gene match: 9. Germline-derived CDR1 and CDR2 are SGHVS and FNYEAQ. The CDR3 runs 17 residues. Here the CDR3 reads CASSTTTGGFSYNEQFF. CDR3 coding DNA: TGTGCCAGCAGCACGACAACAGGGGGCTTTTCCTACAATGAGCAGTTCTTC.

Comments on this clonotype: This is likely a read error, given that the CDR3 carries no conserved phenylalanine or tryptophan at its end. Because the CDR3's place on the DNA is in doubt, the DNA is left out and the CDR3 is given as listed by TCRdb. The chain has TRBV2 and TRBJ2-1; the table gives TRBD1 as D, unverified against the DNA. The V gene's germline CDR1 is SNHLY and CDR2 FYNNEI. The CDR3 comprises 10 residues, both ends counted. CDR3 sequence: CASSDPQGQV.